This T cell receptor beta chain was identified during a study of cytomegalovirus exposure and HLA in healthy donors. Overall study results and limits: A likely sequencing artifact accounted for one observed cluster of highly shared sequence variants. Later work found that TCR association rates differed between HLA loci; DRB1 had the most and HLA-C the fewest. Immune exposure data for these donors was limited to CMV serostatus.

This CDR3 contains 17 residues. CDR1 and CDR2 (germline): MDHEN, SYDVKM. V dropped 1 base and J dropped 5 bases, with 21 bases sitting between them. The PCR was carried out with 60 Vbeta primers and 13 Jbeta primers. TCRdb keeps only in-frame clones here, not all; method: immunoSEQ multiplex PCR. This table has about 140,000 clones, 75% to 80% appearing once. With respect to this clone: Its antigen remains unidentified.

The V and J genes are TRBV28 and TRBJ2-7; TRBD1 is a possible D gene (5 bases). Sequenced: PBMCs. The sequence was obtained from a female donor in good health and CMV-seronegative. The CDR3 DNA sequence: TGTGCCAGCAGTTTATTCCAGCCTGGGGCTAACCCCCACGAGCAGTACTTC. This sequence encodes CASSLFQPGANPHEQYF.